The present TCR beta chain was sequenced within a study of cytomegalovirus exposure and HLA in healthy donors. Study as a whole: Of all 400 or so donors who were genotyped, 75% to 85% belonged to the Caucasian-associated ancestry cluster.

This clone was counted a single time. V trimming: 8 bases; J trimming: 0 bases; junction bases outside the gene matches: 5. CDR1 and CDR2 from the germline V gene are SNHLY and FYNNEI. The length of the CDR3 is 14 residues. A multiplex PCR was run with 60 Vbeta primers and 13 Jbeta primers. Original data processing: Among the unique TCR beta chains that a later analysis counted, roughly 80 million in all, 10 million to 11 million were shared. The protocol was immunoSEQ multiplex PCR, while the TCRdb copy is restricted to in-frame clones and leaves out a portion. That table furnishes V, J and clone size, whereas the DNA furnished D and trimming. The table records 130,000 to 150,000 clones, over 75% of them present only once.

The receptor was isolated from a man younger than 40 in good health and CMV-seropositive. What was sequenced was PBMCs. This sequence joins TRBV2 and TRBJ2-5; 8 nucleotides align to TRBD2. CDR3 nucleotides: TGTGCCAGCTTACTAGCGGCGTACCAAGAGACCCAGTACTTC. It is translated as CASLLAAYQETQYF. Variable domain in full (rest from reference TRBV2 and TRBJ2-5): EPEVTQTPSHQVTQMGQEVILRCVPISNHLYFYWYRQILGQKVEFLVSFYNNEISEKSEIFDDQFSVERPDGSNFTLKIRSTKLEDSAMYFCASLLAAYQETQYFGPGTRLLVL.